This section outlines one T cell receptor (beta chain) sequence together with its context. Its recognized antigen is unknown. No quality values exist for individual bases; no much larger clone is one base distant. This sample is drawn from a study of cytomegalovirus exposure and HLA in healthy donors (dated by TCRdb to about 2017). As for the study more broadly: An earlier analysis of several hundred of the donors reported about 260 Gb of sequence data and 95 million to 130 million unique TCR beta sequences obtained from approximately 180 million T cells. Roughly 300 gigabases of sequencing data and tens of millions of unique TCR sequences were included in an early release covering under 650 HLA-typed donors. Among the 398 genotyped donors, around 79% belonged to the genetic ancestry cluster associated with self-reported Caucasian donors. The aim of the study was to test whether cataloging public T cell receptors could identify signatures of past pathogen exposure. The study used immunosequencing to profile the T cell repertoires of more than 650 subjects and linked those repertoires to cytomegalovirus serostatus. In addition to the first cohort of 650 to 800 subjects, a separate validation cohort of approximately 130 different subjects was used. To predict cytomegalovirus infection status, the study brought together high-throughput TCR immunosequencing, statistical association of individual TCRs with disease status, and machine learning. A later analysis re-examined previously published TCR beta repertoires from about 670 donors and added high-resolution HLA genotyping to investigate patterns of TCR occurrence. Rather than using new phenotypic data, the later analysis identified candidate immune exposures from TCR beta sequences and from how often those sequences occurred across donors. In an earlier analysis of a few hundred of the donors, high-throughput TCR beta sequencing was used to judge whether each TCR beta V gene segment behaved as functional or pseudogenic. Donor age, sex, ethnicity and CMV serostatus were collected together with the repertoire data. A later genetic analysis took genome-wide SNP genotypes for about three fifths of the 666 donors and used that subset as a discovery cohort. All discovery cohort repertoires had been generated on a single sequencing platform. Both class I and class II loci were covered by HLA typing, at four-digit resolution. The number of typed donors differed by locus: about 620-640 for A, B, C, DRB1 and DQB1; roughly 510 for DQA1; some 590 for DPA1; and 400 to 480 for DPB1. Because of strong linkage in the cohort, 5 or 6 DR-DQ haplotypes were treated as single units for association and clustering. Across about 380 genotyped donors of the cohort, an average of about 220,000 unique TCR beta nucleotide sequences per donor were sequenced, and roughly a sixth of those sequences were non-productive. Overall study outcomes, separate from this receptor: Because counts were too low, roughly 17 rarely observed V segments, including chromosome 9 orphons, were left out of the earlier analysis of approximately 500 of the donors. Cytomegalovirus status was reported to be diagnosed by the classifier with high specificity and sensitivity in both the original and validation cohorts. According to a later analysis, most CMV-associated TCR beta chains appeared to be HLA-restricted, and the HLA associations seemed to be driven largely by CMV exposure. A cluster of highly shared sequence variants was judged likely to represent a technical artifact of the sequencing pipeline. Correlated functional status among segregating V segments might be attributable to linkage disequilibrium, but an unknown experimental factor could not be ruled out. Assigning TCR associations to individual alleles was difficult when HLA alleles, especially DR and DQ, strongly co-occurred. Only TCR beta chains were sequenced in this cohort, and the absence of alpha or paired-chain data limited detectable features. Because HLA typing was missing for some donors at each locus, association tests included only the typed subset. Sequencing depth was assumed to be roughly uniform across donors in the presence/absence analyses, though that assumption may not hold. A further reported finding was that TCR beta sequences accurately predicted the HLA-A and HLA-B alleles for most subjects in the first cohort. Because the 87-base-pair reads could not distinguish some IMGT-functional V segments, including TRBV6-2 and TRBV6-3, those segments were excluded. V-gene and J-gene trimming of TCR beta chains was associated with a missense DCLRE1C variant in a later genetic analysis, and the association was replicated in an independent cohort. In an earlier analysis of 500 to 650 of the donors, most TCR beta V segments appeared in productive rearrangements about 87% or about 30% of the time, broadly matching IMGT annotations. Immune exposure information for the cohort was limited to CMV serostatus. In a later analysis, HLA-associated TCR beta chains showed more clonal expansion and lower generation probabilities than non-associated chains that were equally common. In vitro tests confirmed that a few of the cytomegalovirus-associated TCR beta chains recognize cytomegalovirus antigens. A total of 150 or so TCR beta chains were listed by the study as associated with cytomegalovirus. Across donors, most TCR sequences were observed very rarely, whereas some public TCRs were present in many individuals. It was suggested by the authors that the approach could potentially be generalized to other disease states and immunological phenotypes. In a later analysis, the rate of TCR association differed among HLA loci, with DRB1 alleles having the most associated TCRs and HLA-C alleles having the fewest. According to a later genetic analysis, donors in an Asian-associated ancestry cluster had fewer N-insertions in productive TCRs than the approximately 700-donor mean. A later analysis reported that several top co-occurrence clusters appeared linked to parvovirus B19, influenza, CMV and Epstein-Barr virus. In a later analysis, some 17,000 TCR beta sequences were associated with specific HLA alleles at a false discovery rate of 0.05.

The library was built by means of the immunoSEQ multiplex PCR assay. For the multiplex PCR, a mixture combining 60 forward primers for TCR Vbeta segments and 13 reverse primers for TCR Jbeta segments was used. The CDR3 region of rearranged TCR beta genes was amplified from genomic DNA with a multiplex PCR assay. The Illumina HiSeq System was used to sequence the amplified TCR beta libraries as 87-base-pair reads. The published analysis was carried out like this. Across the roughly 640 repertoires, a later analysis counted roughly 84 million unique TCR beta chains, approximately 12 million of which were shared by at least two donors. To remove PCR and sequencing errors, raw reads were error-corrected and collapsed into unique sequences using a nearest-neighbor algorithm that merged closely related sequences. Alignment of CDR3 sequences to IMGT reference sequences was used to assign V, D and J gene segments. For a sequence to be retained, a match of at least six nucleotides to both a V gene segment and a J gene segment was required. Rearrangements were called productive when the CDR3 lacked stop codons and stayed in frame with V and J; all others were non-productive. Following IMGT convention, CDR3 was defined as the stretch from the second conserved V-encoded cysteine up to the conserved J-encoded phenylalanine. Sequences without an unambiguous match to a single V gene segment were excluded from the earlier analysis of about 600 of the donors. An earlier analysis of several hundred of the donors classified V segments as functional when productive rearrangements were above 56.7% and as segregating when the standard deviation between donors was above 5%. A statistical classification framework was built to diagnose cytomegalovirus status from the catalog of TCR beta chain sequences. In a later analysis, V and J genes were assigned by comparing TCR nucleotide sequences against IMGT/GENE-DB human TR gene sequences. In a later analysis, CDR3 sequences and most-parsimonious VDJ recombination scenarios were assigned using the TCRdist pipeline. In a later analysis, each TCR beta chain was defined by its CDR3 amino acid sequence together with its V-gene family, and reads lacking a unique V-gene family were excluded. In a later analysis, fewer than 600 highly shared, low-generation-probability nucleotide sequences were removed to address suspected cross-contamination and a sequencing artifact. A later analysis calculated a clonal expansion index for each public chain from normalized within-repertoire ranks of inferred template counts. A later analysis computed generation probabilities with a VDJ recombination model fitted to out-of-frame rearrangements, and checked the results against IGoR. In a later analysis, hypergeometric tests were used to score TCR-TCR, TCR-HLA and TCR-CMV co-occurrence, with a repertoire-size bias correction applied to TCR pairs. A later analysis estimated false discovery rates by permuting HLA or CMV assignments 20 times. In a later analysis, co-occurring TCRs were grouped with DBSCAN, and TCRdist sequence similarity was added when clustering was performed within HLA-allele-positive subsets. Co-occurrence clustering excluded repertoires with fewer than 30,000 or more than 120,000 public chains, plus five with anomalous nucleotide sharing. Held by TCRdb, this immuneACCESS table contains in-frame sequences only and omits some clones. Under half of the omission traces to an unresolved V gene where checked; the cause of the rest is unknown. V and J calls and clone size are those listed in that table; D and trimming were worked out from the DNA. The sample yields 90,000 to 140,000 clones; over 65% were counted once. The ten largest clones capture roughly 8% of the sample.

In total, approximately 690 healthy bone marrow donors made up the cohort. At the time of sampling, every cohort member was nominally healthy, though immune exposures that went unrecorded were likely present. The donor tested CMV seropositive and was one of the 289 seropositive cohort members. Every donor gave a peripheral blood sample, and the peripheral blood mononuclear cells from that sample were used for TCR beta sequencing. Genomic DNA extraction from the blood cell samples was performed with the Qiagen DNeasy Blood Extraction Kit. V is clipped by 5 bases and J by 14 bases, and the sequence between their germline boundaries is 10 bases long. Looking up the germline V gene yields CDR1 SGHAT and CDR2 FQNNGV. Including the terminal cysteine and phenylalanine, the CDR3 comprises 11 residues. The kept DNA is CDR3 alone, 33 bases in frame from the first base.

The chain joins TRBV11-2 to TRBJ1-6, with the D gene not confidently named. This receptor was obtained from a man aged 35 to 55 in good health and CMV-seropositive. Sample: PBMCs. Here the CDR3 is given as CASSGERSLHF. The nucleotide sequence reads TGTGCCAGCAGCGGAGAGCGATCCCTCCACTTT.